This TCR beta chain was recorded in a study of CD8+CD57+ T cells in acquired aplastic anemia. About the study: Yields of DNA that came from sorted CD4+ and CD8+ cells averaged roughly 3 ug. The study's findings and limits: Patients showed no significant difference from controls in CD8+ Simpson's diversity. Roughly 31 CD8+ CDR3 sequences occurred in both the patients and the controls.

This clonotype has ten or more counts. Antigen: not known. Patients picked for sequencing had shown CD8+CD57+ cell expansion detected by flow cytometry. Patients had not yet gotten any therapy when their blood was taken for sampling. Genomic DNA provided the template from which TCR beta VDJ and CDR3 profiles were obtained. Via MiXCR, TCRdb re-called the reads, giving one row per CDR3 protein. The sample carries around 500,000 distinct CDR3 sequences, approximately 33% recorded once. The sequence came from a human donor with aplastic anemia. Sequenced sample: sorted CD4+, CD8+, or CD8+CD57+ T cells (not recorded which) from PBMCs.

Here the CDR3 DNA reads TGTGCCAGTAGTATAGAAAACAGTCCTCGCGAGCAGTACTTC. This codes for CASSIENSPREQYF. This chain connects TRBV19 to TRBJ2-7, with unresolved D. The germline CDR1 and CDR2 sequences are LNHDA and SQIVND (reference sequence). The V and J ends lost 0 bases and 6 bases respectively, with 12 bases between them. The CDR3 contains 14 residues. The variable domain in full, completed from reference TRBV19 and TRBJ2-7, reads DGGITQSPKYLFRKEGQNVTLSCEQNLNHDAMYWYRQDPGQGLRLIYYSQIVNDFQKGDIAEGYSVSREKKESFPLTVTSAQKNPTAFYLCASSIENSPREQYFGPGTRLTVT.